The present TCR beta chain was sequenced within a study of T-cell memory formation after mild COVID-19. The V end was cut by 0 bases, the J end by 4 bases, with 8 bases between. Germline V lookup: CDR1 SGHRS, CDR2 YFSETQ. The CDR3 sequence is 13 residues long. TCRdb reprocessed the 5' RACE reads via MiXCR and lists one record per CDR3 protein. The table includes 350,000 to 400,000 distinct CDR3 sequences, approximately 15% detected once. The sequencing sample was made of PBMCs or a T cell subset sorted from them (not recorded which). This chain connects TRBV5-1 to TRBJ2-7; D unclear. The clonotype was recovered from a man younger than 35 who had mild COVID-19 (a few samples of this study predate the infection). Cell type and time point are not known. The chain's CDR3 is CASSLGERYEQYF. The CDR3 DNA is TGCGCCAGCAGCTTGGGAGAGAGGTACGAGCAGTACTTC.